Listed below are T cell receptor beta chains from one sample, sequenced in a study of blood T cells in healthy people across ages. In TCRdb, the 5' RACE reads were re-called with MiXCR into one record per CDR3 protein. The repertoire holds about 640,000 distinct CDR3 sequences, with roughly 58% as singletons. Sample: blood. The receptors shown here come from a man in his 60s in good health. CDR3s include the opening cysteine and the closing phenylalanine or tryptophan. The D gene is left open where the match is weak. Clone size is stated in some rows and not others, as once, few, many or a class when expanded.

D,V,size,J,length,CDR3,DNA
TRBD2,TRBV12-3/TRBV12-4,few,TRBJ2-5,19,CASSLTDGPTSGGGKTQYF,TGTGCCAGCAGCCTCACAGATGGACCCACTAGCGGGGGGGGGAAGACCCAGTACTTC
TRBD2,TRBV20-1,NA,TRBJ2-7,15,CSAIPIRGVSYEQYF,TGCAGTGCTATCCCAATACGGGGGGTCTCCTACGAGCAGTACTTC
NA,TRBV18,NA,TRBJ2-3,13,CASSPGSPDTQYF,TGTGCCAGCTCACCAGGGTCCCCAGATACGCAGTATTTT
TRBD1,TRBV9,once,TRBJ2-7,14,CASSARDRDYEQYF,TGTGCCAGCAGCGCCCGGGACAGAGATTACGAGCAGTACTTC
NA,TRBV20-1,NA,TRBJ2-7,13,CSARGRLSYEQYF,TGCAGTGCAAGGGGTAGACTCTCCTACGAGCAGTACTTC
NA,TRBV20-1,few,TRBJ1-2,12,CRAHSGRDGYTF,TGCAGGGCGCATTCAGGGCGGGATGGCTACACCTTC
NA,TRBV11-2,NA,TRBJ2-2,15,CASSLEFGYTGELFF,TGTGCCAGCAGCTTAGAGTTTGGGTACACCGGGGAGCTGTTTTTT
NA,TRBV6-5,NA,TRBJ2-1,14,CASSYSDNYNEQFF,TGTGCCAGCAGTTACTCCGACAACTACAATGAGCAGTTCTTC
NA,TRBV6-1,few,TRBJ1-1,13,CASSPQENTEAFF,TGTGCCAGCAGTCCCCAAGAGAACACTGAAGCTTTCTTT
NA,TRBV4-1,NA,TRBJ2-7,14,CASSRERVFYEQYF,TGCGCCAGCAGCCGTGAGCGGGTCTTCTACGAGCAGTACTTC
NA,TRBV6-2/TRBV6-3,NA,TRBJ1-4,15,CASKFFSTSGEKLFF,TGTGCCAGCAAGTTCTTCTCTACTTCTGGTGAAAAACTGTTTTTT
NA,TRBV5-1,few,TRBJ1-2,14,CASSHGTGRYGYTF,TGCGCCAGCAGCCACGGGACTGGAAGATATGGCTACACCTTC
NA,TRBV18,many,TRBJ1-5,13,CASSPQGDQPQHF,TGTGCCAGCAGCCCACAGGGTGATCAGCCCCAGCATTTT
TRBD1,TRBV10-3,NA,TRBJ1-2,14,CAITGTGANYGYTF,TGTGCCATCACCGGGACAGGAGCTAACTATGGCTACACCTTC
TRBD2,TRBV5-4,NA,TRBJ2-7,18,CAGSVDLSGGIRSYEQYF,TGTGCCGGCAGCGTGGATCTTAGCGGGGGAATAAGATCCTACGAGCAGTACTTC
TRBD2,TRBV20-1,once,TRBJ2-1,15,CSASLGETSGHEQFF,TGCAGTGCTAGCCTGGGGGAGACTAGCGGACATGAGCAGTTCTTC
NA,TRBV12-5,NA,TRBJ2-1,13,CASGLGGDWEQFF,TGTGCTAGTGGTTTGGGAGGGGACTGGGAGCAGTTCTTC
TRBD2,TRBV20-1,few,TRBJ2-5,13,CSAIAGGEETQYF,TGCAGTGCCATAGCGGGGGGAGAAGAGACCCAGTACTTC
NA,TRBV2,NA,TRBJ2-7,14,CASSVQGSSYEQYF,TGTGCCAGCAGTGTCCAGGGGAGCTCCTACGAGCAGTACTTC
TRBD2,TRBV6-2/TRBV6-3,NA,TRBJ2-5,16,CASRIGAGGLPETQYF,TGTGCCAGCAGAATCGGGGCGGGGGGGCTTCCCGAGACCCAGTACTTC
TRBD1,TRBV6-1,NA,TRBJ1-1,15,CASTTGAGGNTEAFF,TGTGCCAGCACCACAGGGGCTGGGGGGAACACTGAAGCTTTCTTT
NA,TRBV5-1,NA,TRBJ2-1,14,CASSSGISYNEQFF,TGCGCCAGCAGTTCCGGGATCTCCTACAATGAGCAGTTCTTC
NA,TRBV24-1,NA,TRBJ2-7,15,CATSDLDTLTYEQYF,TGTGCCACCAGTGATCTGGACACCTTAACCTACGAGCAGTACTTC
NA,TRBV29-1,NA,TRBJ1-2,12,CSVGASDYGYTF,TGCAGCGTTGGGGCCAGCGACTATGGCTACACCTTC
NA,TRBV18,once,TRBJ1-2,13,CASSPAGIGGYTF,TGTGCCAGCTCACCGGCAGGGATCGGTGGCTACACCTTC
TRBD1,TRBV10-3,NA,TRBJ1-6,16,CAISESAGQGNSPLHF,TGTGCCATCAGTGAGTCTGCCGGACAGGGGAATTCACCCCTCCACTTT
NA,TRBV20-1,NA,TRBJ2-5,14,CSARYSTGVETQYF,TGCAGTGCTAGATACTCGACGGGTGTGGAGACCCAGTACTTC
NA,TRBV5-1,NA,TRBJ2-1,15,CASSGGAGSYNEQFF,TGCGCCAGCAGCGGGGGGGCGGGTAGTTACAATGAGCAGTTCTTC
TRBD1,TRBV7-8,few,TRBJ2-1,17,CASSLVRRGRGQDEQFF,TGTGCCAGCAGCTTAGTTCGTAGGGGCAGGGGGCAAGATGAGCAGTTCTTC
NA,TRBV20-1,NA,TRBJ2-7,14,CSAGTTSSLREQYF,TGCAGTGCCGGCACGACGAGTAGCCTCCGAGAGCAGTACTTC
NA,TRBV7-9,NA,TRBJ2-2,15,CASRQGGLDTGELFF,TGTGCCAGCAGGCAAGGGGGATTAGACACCGGGGAGCTGTTTTTT
NA,TRBV20-1,few,TRBJ2-5,14,CSARVRGRRETQYF,TGCAGTGCTAGAGTAAGGGGCCGAAGAGAGACCCAGTACTTC
TRBD2,TRBV4-2,NA,TRBJ2-3,18,CASSQAVLASGAGDTQYF,TGTGCCAGCAGCCAAGCCGTTTTAGCTAGCGGGGCTGGAGATACGCAGTATTTT
NA,TRBV11-2,NA,TRBJ2-3,16,CASSPTGLELTDTQYF,TGTGCCAGCAGCCCCACCGGCCTCGAGCTCACAGATACGCAGTATTTT
TRBD1,TRBV12-3/TRBV12-4,NA,TRBJ2-6,16,CASSLPQGAGANVLTF,TGTGCCAGCAGTTTACCCCAGGGGGCCGGGGCCAACGTCCTGACTTTC
TRBD1,TRBV3-1,NA,TRBJ2-5,15,CASSLGDRGYETQYF,TGTGCCAGCAGCCTGGGGGACAGGGGCTACGAGACCCAGTACTTC
NA,TRBV20-1,NA,TRBJ2-5,13,CSARWASQETQYF,TGCAGTGCTCGGTGGGCCAGCCAAGAGACCCAGTACTTC
TRBD2,TRBV12-3/TRBV12-4,NA,TRBJ2-3,16,CASSPGSGGYTDTQYF,TGTGCCAGCAGTCCGGGTAGCGGGGGGTACACAGATACGCAGTATTTT
TRBD1,TRBV5-1,NA,TRBJ1-1,12,CASSFGTGEAFF,TGCGCCAGCAGCTTCGGGACAGGGGAAGCTTTCTTT
TRBD2,TRBV6-1,NA,TRBJ2-1,16,CAVSRSGGRSYNEQFF,TGTGCCGTAAGCCGATCGGGGGGGCGCTCCTACAATGAGCAGTTCTTC
TRBD2,TRBV7-2,NA,TRBJ2-7,15,CASSWGSSVGGEQYF,TGTGCCAGCAGCTGGGGGAGTAGCGTGGGGGGGGAGCAGTACTTC
NA,TRBV7-2,NA,TRBJ1-5,14,CASSLVGVDQPQHF,TGTGCCAGCAGCTTAGTTGGGGTCGATCAGCCCCAGCATTTT
TRBD1,TRBV20-1,NA,TRBJ2-5,15,CSAWVTGIPQETQYF,TGCAGTGCTTGGGTGACAGGGATTCCCCAAGAGACCCAGTACTTC
TRBD2,TRBV28,NA,TRBJ2-4,16,CASSWGTSLVKNIQYF,TGTGCCAGCAGTTGGGGGACTAGCTTGGTCAAAAACATTCAGTACTTC
NA,TRBV20-1,NA,TRBJ1-6,17,CSASQGDLGPYNSPLHF,TGCAGTGCTAGCCAGGGCGACCTCGGCCCCTATAATTCACCCCTCCACTTT
TRBD1,TRBV12-3/TRBV12-4,few,TRBJ1-1,16,CASNPRDRGLDTEAFF,TGTGCCAGCAATCCTAGGGACAGGGGACTTGACACTGAAGCTTTCTTT
NA,TRBV10-3,NA,TRBJ2-1,13,CAIERGGENEQFF,TGTGCCATCGAAAGGGGGGGCGAGAATGAGCAGTTCTTC
TRBD2,TRBV19,NA,TRBJ2-5,15,CASRLTSGAQETQYF,TGTGCCAGTAGATTGACTAGCGGGGCTCAGGAGACCCAGTACTTC
NA,TRBV14,NA,TRBJ2-5,14,CASSQGSSPQTQYF,TGTGCCAGCAGCCAAGGATCTAGCCCGCAGACCCAGTACTTC
NA,TRBV15,NA,TRBJ1-1,13,CATSRDFGTEAFF,TGTGCCACCAGCAGAGATTTCGGAACTGAAGCTTTCTTT
NA,TRBV27,few,TRBJ2-1,16,CASSLNWGYTYNEQFF,TGTGCCAGCAGTTTAAATTGGGGGTATACCTACAATGAGCAGTTCTTC